The subject of this entry is one TCR beta chain. Antigen specificity is unknown. These data are taken from a study of T cells expressing NK-cell markers. Study context: It was sorted CD3+CD56-NKG2C+, CD3+CD56+NKG2C- and CD3+CD56+NKG2C+ T cells that provided the TCR beta repertoires. Most of the eight sequenced donors were HCMV-seropositive; one was seronegative.

The CDR3 consists of 12 residues. CDR1 is DFQATT, CDR2 SNEGSKA, per germline (reference sequence). General observations from the study: The CD3+CD56-NKG2C+ fraction was also led by these clonotypes in a handful of donors.

TCRdb processed the 5' RACE reads again and assigns one entry to each CDR3 protein, with no DNA. The repertoire table contains 150,000 to 180,000 distinct CDR3 sequences. This receptor was identified in a woman aged 50 to 65 in good health. V usage is TRBV20-1 and J usage is TRBJ2-7. Specimen: blood T cells: a sorted CD56 or NKG2C T cell subset, CD4+ or CD8+ T cells, or bulk PBMC T cells (not recorded which). The CDR3 here is CSALDPYYEQYF.